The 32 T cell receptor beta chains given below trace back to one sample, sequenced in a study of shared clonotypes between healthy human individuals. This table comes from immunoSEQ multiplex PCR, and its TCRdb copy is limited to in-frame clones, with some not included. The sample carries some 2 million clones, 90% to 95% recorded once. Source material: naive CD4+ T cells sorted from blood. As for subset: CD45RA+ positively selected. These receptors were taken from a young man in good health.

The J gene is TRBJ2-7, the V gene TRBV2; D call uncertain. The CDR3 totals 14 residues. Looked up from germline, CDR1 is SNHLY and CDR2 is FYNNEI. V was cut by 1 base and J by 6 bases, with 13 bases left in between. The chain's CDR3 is CASSEGPALGEQYF. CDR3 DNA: TGTGCCAGCAGTGAAGGGCCGGCCTTGGGCGAGCAGTACTTC. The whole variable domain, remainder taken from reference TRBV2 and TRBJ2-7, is EPEVTQTPSHQVTQMGQEVILRCVPISNHLYFYWYRQILGQKVEFLVSFYNNEISEKSEIFDDQFSVERPDGSNFTLKIRSTKLEDSAMYFCASSEGPALGEQYFGPGTRLTVT.

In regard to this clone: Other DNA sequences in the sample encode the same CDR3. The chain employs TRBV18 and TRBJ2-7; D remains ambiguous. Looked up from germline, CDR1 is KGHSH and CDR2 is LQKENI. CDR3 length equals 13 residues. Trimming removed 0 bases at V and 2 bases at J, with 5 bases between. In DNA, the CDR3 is TGTGCCAGCTCACCACCCCATACCTACGAGCAGTACTTC. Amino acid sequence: CASSPPHTYEQYF.

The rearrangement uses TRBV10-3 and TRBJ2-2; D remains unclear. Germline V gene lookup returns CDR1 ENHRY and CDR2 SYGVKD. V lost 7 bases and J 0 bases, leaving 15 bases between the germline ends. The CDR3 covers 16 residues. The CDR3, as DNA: TGTGCCATCAAAATAACAGAGAATCCGAACACCGGGGAGCTGTTTTTT. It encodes CAIKITENPNTGELFF.

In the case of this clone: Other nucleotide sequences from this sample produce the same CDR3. The CDR3 sequence: CASSLGGTGTYEQYF. The CDR3, as DNA: TGTGCCAGCAGCTTAGGCGGGACAGGGACTTATGAGCAGTACTTC. The chain uses TRBV11-3 and TRBJ2-7; 9 nucleotides line up with TRBD1. Germline V lookup: CDR1 SGHNT, CDR2 YENEEA. With V trimmed by 1 base and J by 7 bases, 8 bases remained unmatched. CDR3 length equals 15 residues. Drawing the rest from reference TRBV11-3 and TRBJ2-7, the complete variable domain is EAGVVQSPRYKIIEKKQPVAFWCNPISGHNTLYWYLQNLGQGPELLIRYENEEAVDDSQLPKDRFSAERLKGVDSTLKIQPAELGDSAVYLCASSLGGTGTYEQYFGPGTRLTVT.

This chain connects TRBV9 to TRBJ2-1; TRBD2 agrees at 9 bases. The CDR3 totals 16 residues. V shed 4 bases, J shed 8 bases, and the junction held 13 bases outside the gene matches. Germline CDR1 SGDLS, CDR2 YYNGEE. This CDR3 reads CASSPPAGLAIHEQFF. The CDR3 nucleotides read TGTGCCAGCAGCCCCCCAGCGGGACTAGCCATCCATGAGCAGTTCTTC.

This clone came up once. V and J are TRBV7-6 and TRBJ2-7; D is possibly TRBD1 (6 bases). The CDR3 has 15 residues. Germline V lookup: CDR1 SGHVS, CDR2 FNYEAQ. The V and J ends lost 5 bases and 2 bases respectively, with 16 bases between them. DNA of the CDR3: TGTGCCAGCAGCGCCGGACCCGGACAGACCTACGAGCAGTACTTC. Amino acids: CASSAGPGQTYEQYF.

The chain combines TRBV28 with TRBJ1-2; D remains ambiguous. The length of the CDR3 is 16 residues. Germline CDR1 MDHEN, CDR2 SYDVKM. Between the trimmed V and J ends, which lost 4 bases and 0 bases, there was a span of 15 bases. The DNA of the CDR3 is TGTGCCAGCAGTTGGAGTCCTGTCCCCGCTAACTATGGCTACACCTTC. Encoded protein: CASSWSPVPANYGYTF.

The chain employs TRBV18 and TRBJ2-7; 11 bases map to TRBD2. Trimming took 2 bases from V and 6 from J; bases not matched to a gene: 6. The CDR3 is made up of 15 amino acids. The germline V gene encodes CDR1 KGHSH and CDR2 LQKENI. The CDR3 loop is CASSPIAGGGGEQYF. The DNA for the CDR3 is TGTGCCAGCTCACCAATAGCGGGAGGGGGCGGCGAGCAGTACTTC.

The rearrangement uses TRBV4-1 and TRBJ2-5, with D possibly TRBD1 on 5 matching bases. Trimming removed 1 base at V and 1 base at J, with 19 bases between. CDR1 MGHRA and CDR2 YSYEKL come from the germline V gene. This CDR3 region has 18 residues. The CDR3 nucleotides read TGCGCCAGCAGCCAAGGAACCCCCAGTCGCCAGGGCCAAGAGACCCAGTACTTC. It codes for CASSQGTPSRQGQETQYF.

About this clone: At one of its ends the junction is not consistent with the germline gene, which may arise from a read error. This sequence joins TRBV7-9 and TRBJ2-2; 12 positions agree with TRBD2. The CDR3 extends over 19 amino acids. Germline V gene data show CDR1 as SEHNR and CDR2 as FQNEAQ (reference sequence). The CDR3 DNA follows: TGTGCCAGCAGCCGTTCGTGGAGGACTAGCGGGACGTCCGCCGGGGAGTTGTTTTTT. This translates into CASSRSWRTSGTSAGELFF.

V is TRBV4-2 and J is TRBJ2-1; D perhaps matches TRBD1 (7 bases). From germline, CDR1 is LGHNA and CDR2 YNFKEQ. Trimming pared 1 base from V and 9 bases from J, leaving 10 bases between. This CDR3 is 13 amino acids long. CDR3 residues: CASSQGQGGEQFF. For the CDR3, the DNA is TGTGCCAGCAGCCAAGGGCAGGGGGGTGAGCAGTTCTTC.

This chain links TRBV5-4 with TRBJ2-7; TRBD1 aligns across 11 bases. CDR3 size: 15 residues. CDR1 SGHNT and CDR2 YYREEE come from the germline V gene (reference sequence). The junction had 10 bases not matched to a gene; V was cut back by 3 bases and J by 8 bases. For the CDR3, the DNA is TGTGCCAGCAGCTCGACCGGGACAGGGGGAGTCCAGCAGTACTTC. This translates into CASSSTGTGGVQQYF.

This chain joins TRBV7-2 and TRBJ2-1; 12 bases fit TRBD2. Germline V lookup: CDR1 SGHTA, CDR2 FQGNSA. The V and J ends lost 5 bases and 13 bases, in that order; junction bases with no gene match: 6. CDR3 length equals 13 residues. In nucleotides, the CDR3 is TGTGCCAGCAGCCCTAGACTAGCGGGGGATCAGTTCTTC. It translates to CASSPRLAGDQFF.

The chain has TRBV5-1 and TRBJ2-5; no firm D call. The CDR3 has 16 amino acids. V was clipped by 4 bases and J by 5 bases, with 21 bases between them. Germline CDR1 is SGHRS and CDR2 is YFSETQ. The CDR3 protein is CASSTTPAARRETQYF. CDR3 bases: TGCGCCAGCAGCACCACCCCGGCGGCCAGACGGGAGACCCAGTACTTC.

CDR3: CASSQVSGGYEQYF. In DNA, the CDR3 is TGTGCCAGCAGCCAAGTTTCCGGGGGCTACGAGCAGTACTTC. V gene TRBV14 combines with J gene TRBJ2-7, with TRBD2 as a possible D gene (6 bases). Germline V gene lookup returns CDR1 SGHDN and CDR2 FVKESK. This CDR3 has 14 residues. Trimming took off 1 base at V and 3 bases at J, with 10 bases between the two ends.

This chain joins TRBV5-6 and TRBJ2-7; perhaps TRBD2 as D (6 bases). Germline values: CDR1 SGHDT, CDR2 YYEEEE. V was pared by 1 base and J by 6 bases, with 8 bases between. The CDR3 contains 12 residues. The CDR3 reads CASSLRRGEQYF. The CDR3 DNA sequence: TGTGCCAGCAGCTTGAGGAGGGGCGAGCAGTACTTC.

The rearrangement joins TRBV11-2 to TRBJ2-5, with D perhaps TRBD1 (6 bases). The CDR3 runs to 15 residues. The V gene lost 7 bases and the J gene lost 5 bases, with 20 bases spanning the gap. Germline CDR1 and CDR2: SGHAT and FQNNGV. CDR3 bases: TGTGCCAGCACAATAAACCAGGGTAGGGGGGAGACCCAGTACTTC. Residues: CASTINQGRGETQYF.

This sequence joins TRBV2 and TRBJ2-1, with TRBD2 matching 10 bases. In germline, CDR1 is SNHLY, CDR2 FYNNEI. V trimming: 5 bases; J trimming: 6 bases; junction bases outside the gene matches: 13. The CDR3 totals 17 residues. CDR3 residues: CASSRTSGSPGANEQFF. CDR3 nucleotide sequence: TGTGCCAGCAGTCGGACTAGCGGATCCCCGGGGGCCAATGAGCAGTTCTTC.

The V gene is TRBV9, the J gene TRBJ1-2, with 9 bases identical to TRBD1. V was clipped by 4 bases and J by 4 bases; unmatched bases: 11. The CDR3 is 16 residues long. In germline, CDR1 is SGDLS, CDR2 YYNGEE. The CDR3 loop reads CASSFSPGTGIYGYTF. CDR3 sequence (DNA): TGTGCCAGCAGCTTCAGCCCCGGGACAGGGATCTATGGCTACACCTTC.

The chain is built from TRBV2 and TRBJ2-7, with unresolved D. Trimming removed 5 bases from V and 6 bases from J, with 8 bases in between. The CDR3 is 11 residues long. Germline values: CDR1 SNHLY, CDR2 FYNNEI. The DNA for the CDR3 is TGTGCCAGCAGTAGACGAGTCGAGCAGTACTTC. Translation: CASSRRVEQYF.

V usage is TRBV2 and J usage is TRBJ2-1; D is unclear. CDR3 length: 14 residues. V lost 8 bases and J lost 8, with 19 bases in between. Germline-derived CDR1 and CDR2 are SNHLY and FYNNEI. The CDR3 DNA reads TGTGCCAGCGGCCGAACCCCTACATGGGATGAGCAGTTCTTC. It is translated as CASGRTPTWDEQFF.

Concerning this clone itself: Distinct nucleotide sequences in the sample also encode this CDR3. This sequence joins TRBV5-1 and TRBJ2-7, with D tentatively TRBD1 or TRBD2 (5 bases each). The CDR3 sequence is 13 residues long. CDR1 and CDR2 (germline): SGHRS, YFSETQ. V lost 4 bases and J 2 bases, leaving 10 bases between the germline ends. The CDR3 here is CASSRDGPYEQYF. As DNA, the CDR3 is TGCGCCAGCAGCCGGGACGGACCCTACGAGCAGTACTTC.

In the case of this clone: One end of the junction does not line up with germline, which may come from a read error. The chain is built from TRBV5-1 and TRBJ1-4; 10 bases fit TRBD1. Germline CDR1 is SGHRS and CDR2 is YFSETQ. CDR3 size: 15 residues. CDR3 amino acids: CASSPEGQGPEKLSF. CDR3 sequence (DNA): TGCGCCAGTAGCCCCGAGGGACAGGGGCCTGAAAAACTGTCTTTT.

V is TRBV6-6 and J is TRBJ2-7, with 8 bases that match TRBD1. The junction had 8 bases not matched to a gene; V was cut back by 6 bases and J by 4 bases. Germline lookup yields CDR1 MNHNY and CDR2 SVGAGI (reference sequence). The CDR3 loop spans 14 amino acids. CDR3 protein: CASSFRTGRYEQYF. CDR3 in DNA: TGTGCCAGCAGCTTTCGGACAGGGAGGTACGAGCAGTACTTC.

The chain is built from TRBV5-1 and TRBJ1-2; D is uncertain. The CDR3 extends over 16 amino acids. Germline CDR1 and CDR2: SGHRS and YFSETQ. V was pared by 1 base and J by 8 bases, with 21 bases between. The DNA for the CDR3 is TGCGCCAGCAGCTTGCAGTATGGGCCTTCTTTAAACGGCTACACCTTC. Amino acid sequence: CASSLQYGPSLNGYTF.

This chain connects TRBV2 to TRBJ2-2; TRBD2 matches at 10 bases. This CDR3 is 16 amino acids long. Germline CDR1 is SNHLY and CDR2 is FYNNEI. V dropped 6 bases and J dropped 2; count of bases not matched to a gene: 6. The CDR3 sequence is CASSPRLAGNTGELFF. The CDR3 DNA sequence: TGTGCCAGCAGCCCCCGACTAGCGGGTAACACCGGGGAGCTGTTTTTT.

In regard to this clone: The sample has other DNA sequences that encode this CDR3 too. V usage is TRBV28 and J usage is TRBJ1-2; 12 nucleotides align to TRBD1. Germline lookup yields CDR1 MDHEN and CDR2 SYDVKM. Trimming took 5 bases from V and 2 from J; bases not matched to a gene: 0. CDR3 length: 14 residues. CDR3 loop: CASSGTGGNYGYTF. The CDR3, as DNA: TGTGCCAGCAGTGGGACAGGGGGCAACTATGGCTACACCTTC.

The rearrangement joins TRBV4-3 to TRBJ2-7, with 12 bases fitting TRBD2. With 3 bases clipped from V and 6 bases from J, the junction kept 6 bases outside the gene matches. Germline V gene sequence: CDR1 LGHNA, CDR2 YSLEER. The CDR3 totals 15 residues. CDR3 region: CASSQASGRAFEQYF. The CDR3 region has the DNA TGCGCCAGCAGCCAGGCTAGCGGGAGGGCCTTCGAGCAGTACTTC.

CDR3 bases: TGTGCCAGCAGCTTAGGCATTTACACTGAAGCTTTCTTT. Its protein product is CASSLGIYTEAFF. The chain is built from TRBV7-4 and TRBJ1-1; no clear D gene. Germline V gives CDR1 SGHVT, CDR2 SQSDAQ. The CDR3 contains 13 residues. Deletions cut 1 base from V and 3 bases from J, with 6 bases between.

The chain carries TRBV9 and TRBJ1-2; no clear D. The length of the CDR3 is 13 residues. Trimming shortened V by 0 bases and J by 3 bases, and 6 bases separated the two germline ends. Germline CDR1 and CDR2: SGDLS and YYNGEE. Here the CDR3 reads CASSVEVDYGYTF. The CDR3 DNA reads TGTGCCAGCAGCGTAGAGGTAGACTATGGCTACACCTTC.

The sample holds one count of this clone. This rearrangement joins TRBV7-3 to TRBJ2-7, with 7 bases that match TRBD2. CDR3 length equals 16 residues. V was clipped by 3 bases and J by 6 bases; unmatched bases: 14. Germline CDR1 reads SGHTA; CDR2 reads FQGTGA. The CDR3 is CASSFLAECFRGEQYF. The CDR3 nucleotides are TGTGCCAGCAGCTTTCTAGCGGAGTGCTTCCGGGGCGAGCAGTACTTC.

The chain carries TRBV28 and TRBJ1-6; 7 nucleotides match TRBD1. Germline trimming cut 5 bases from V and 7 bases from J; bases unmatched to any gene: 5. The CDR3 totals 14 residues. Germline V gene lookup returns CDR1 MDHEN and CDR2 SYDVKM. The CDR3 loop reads CASSPGQLNSPLHF. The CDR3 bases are TGTGCCAGCAGTCCGGGACAGCTGAATTCACCCCTCCACTTT.